This T cell receptor (beta chain) came from a study of blood T cell repertoires in COVID-19. Study summary: Samples representing acute and convalescent COVID-19 were sourced from the United States, Italy and Spain. The analysed material was cDNA or gDNA that came from T cells, B-cell-depleted T cells, or PBMCs.

Authors' methods: By means of reference gene primer amplification, nucleated cell counts were estimated. Sequenced by immunoSEQ multiplex PCR; TCRdb stores in-frame clones only, minus some. V, J and clone size were drawn from that table, and D and trimming were deduced from the DNA. The sample has around 180,000 clones; roughly 86% are singletons. The CDR3 contains 12 residues. V was clipped by 1 base and J by 7 bases, with 6 bases between them. CDR1 is SGHAT, CDR2 FQNNGV, per germline. The clonotype originates from a woman in her thirties with active or convalescent COVID-19. The chain couples TRBV11-2 to TRBJ2-3; D gene uncertain. Material: peripheral blood. CDR3 amino acids: CASSLVVNTQYF. The CDR3 DNA sequence: TGTGCCAGCAGCTTAGTTGTCAATACGCAGTATTTT.